Each of the 14 T cell receptor beta chains below was sequenced from the same sample in a study of tumor-infiltrating lymphocytes in oesophageal squamous cell carcinoma (TCRdb year 2016). Receptors were amplified or captured by PCR. Sequencing was performed on an Illumina HiSeq 2000. TCRdb cleaned the public reads at Q25 with fastp, built clones with MiXCR and kept in-frame beta chains. Rows are combined by CDR3 protein, so each entry shows the most common genes and DNA. Across this sample there are about 24,000 distinct CDR3 sequences, with around 40% seen only once. The ten largest make up around a quarter of the sample. Sequencing was done on a sample of esophageal tumor tissue. The receptors come from a male donor with esophageal squamous cell carcinoma.

In its sample, this clonotype is medium-sized (0.01 to 0.1%). This chain links TRBV7-4 with TRBJ2-4; tentative D call: TRBD2 (5 bases). Trimming cost V 6 bases and J 1 base, with 22 bases left between them. CDR3 length: 18 residues. Looked up from germline, CDR1 is SGHVT and CDR2 is SQSDAQ. The CDR3 spells CASRESPPGRFAKNIQYF. Here the CDR3 DNA reads TGTGCCAGCAGGGAAAGCCCTCCGGGAAGGTTTGCCAAAAACATTCAGTACTTC.

This chain links TRBV3-1 with TRBJ1-1, with 8 positions matching TRBD1. Germline assignment: CDR1 LGHDT and CDR2 YNNKEL (reference sequence). The CDR3 totals 17 residues. V gave up 4 bases and J gave up 0 bases; unmatched junction bases: 10. In DNA form, the CDR3 reads TGTGCCAGCAGCCCTGCTAGGACAGGGAATATGAACACTGAAGCTTTCTTT. Protein sequence: CASSPARTGNMNTEAFF.

This clonotype has only one observation. The chain joins TRBV7-8 to TRBJ2-1, with TRBD1 matching 10 bases. CDR1 and CDR2 from the germline V gene are SGHVS and FQNEAQ. Trimming removed 3 bases from V and 4 bases from J; junction bases left unmatched: 12. The CDR3 covers 18 residues. For the CDR3, the DNA is TGTGCCAGCAGCTTTACCGGGACAGGGGAAGTGGGGTACAATGAGCAGTTCTTC. It translates to CASSFTGTGEVGYNEQFF.

This clonotype was seen at least ten times. The chain employs TRBV28 and TRBJ2-3, with TRBD1 as a possible D gene (5 bases). The CDR3 has 12 amino acids. CDR1 MDHEN and CDR2 SYDVKM come from the germline V gene. V was pared by 6 bases and J by 6 bases, with 10 bases between. The chain's CDR3 is CASSTRVDTQYF. In nucleotides, the CDR3 is TGTGCCAGCAGCACCAGGGTGGATACGCAGTATTTT.

This clonotype was seen a handful of times. The genes are TRBV18 and TRBJ2-7; D might be TRBD2 (5 bases). V was trimmed by 3 bases and J by 3 bases, leaving 9 bases between them. The CDR3 spans 13 residues. Germline V lookup: CDR1 KGHSH, CDR2 LQKENI. The CDR3 bases are TGTGCCAGCTCACCGACTACCAACTACGAGCAGTACTTC. Protein: CASSPTTNYEQYF.

V is TRBV27 and J is TRBJ1-5; 8 positions match TRBD1. The CDR3 is 15 residues long. Germline V gene lookup returns CDR1 MNHEY and CDR2 SMNVEV (reference sequence). The trim removed 5 bases at V and 5 bases at J, leaving 8 bases unmatched. The chain's CDR3 is CASSAFQDRDQPQHF. The CDR3 DNA follows: TGTGCCAGCAGTGCATTCCAGGACAGGGATCAGCCCCAGCATTTT.

The V and J genes are TRBV6-1 and TRBJ1-1; the D gene is possibly TRBD1 (5 bases). TRBJ1-6 matches the DNA end more closely, so the J call is doubtful. The CDR3 is 16 residues long. Germline V gene sequence: CDR1 MNHNS, CDR2 SASEGT. CDR3 nucleotide sequence: TGTGCCAGCGAGGGGCGCATTATTTTTGGGGGTTCACCCCTCCACTTT. It specifies CASEGRIIFGGSPLHF.

About this clonotype: A much larger clone lies a single base off, so this may be a read error. The V gene is TRBV11-3, the J gene TRBJ2-1; 13 nucleotides match TRBD2. The better agreement between TRBJ2-7 and the DNA end casts doubt on the J call. The germline V gene encodes CDR1 SGHNT and CDR2 YENEEA. The CDR3 runs 17 residues. Here the CDR3 reads CASSPTSGRSSYNEQYF. Written as DNA, the CDR3 is TGTGCCAGCAGCCCGACTAGCGGGAGGAGCTCCTACAATGAGCAGTACTTC.

This chain links TRBV6-9 with TRBJ2-3; maybe TRBD1 (5 bases). The assigned J gene may be wrong: the sequence end matches TRBJ2-7 better. In germline, CDR1 is MNHGY, CDR2 SVAAGI. This CDR3 is 13 amino acids long. CDR3 nucleotide sequence: TGTGCCAGCAGTTACCCATGGACAAATGAGCAGTACTTC. As protein: CASSYPWTNEQYF.

This clonotype was recorded many times. J is TRBJ2-3 and V is TRBV11-2, with 9 bases identical to TRBD2. The junction had 6 bases not matched to a gene; V was cut back by 8 bases and J by 6 bases. Germline CDR1 and CDR2: SGHAT and FQNNGV. This CDR3 has 13 amino acids. In DNA form, the CDR3 reads TGTGCCAGCCGGCTAGCGGGGTCGGATACGCAGTATTTT. Its translation: CASRLAGSDTQYF.

The chain links TRBV9 to TRBJ2-3; the D is unclear. Trimming removed 2 bases at V and 4 bases at J, with 17 bases between. Germline CDR1 reads SGDLS; CDR2 reads YYNGEE. The CDR3 length is 16 residues. The CDR3 protein is CASSVVGGPWADTQYF. The CDR3 region has the DNA TGTGCCAGCAGCGTTGTTGGTGGGCCATGGGCAGATACGCAGTATTTT.

This chain joins TRBV7-8 and TRBJ2-3; 7 bases align to TRBD2. The CDR3 loop spans 14 amino acids. Germline assignment: CDR1 SGHVS and CDR2 FQNEAQ. The junction had 4 bases not matched to a gene; V was cut back by 1 base and J by 6 bases. DNA of the CDR3: TGTGCCAGCAGCTTAGGAGGGAGGGAGGATACGCAGTATTTT. Its translation is CASSLGGREDTQYF.

There are many counts of this clonotype. V is TRBV11-1 and J is TRBJ2-2, with 10 bases that match TRBD1. Trimming at V came to 4 bases and at J to 0 bases, leaving 2 bases not matched to a gene. From germline, CDR1 is SGHAT and CDR2 FQDESV (reference sequence). The CDR3 covers 16 residues. The CDR3 loop is CASSSGTGANTGELFF. In nucleotides, the CDR3 is TGTGCCAGCAGCTCCGGGACAGGGGCGAACACCGGGGAGCTGTTTTTT.

Notes on this clonotype: Compared with germline, one end of the junction differs, possibly owing to a read error. The chain combines TRBV28 with TRBJ2-1; no clear D. Germline V gene data show CDR1 as MDHEN and CDR2 as SYDVKM. This CDR3 has 15 amino acids. The CDR3 DNA reads TGTGCCAGCAGTTTCCCCCCCATCTCCAACAATGAGCAGTTCTTC. Its translation: CASSFPPISNNEQFF. The full variable domain, completed using reference TRBV28 and TRBJ2-1, is DVKVTQSSRYLVKRTGEKVFLECVQDMDHENMFWYRQDPGLGLRLIYFSYDVKMKEKGDIPEGYSVSREKKERFSLILESASTNQTSMYLCASSFPPISNNEQFFGPGTRLTVL.